This T cell receptor beta chain was recorded in a study of T-cell reconstitution after alpha-beta-depleted transplantation in children listed by TCRdb under 2016. The study in broad terms: Using TCR repertoire profiling, the study quantitatively followed how T-cell immune reconstitution unfolded in children after TCRalphabeta/CD19-depleted allogeneic hematopoietic cell transplantation.

This sample's treatment or condition label indicates: allogeneic hematopoietic cell transplantation with graft depleted of TCRalphabeta T cells and CD19 B cells. The children who served as transplant recipients had been given grafts of TCRalphabeta/CD19-depleted allogeneic hematopoietic cells. On this clonotype itself: No cognate antigen has been identified for it. Nothing much larger sits one base from this clone, and base qualities are not available.

Library creation used PCR. Sequencing relied on an Illumina HiSeq 2500. Molecular barcoding was employed in the preparation of TCR libraries, with unique molecular identifiers being used to normalize TCRbeta repertoire quantification. The public reads were quality trimmed at Q25 with fastp and then assembled into clones with MiXCR by TCRdb, keeping productive beta chains. Identical CDR3 protein sequences are pooled into one entry, listed with their most common genes and DNA. A total of some 200,000 distinct CDR3 sequences appear in this sample, approximately 8.4% of them only once. The ten largest clones represent 35% of the sample. The full study reports these points: In some patients, high TCRbeta diversity at day 60 was attributed to recipient T cells and intrathymic progenitors that had survived conditioning. The apparently early recovery of alphabetaT-cell counts about two months after transplant reportedly depended on only several hundred rapidly expanded clones that came from non-depleted graft cells. Hyperexpanded clone frequencies declined over subsequent months; after one year, T-cell counts and TCRbeta diversity were mostly attributed to newly produced T cells.

Inclusive of the bounding cysteine and phenylalanine, the CDR3 is 14 residues long. The CDR3 DNA has 42 bases and is translated from base 1. V is cut back by 6 bases and J by 4 bases, with 6 bases in the junction unmatched. As encoded in the germline V gene, CDR1 is SNHLY while CDR2 is FYNNEI. Rearrangement joined TRBV2 to TRBJ2-7, with 10 central nucleotides matching TRBD1. Specimen: PBMCs, mostly from graft donor cells, collected 360 days after TCRalphabeta/CD19-depleted stem cell transplant. The receptor was derived from a male patient aged 2 to 10 who had a stem cell transplant for acute myeloid leukemia, so the T cells may come from the graft donor. The CDR3 has the sequence CASSRQGAWYEQYF. The DNA sequence reads TGTGCCAGCAGCAGACAGGGGGCTTGGTACGAGCAGTACTTC.